This T cell receptor (beta chain) was identified in a study of cytomegalovirus exposure and HLA in healthy donors (dated by TCRdb to the late 2010s). The study in broad terms: According to an earlier analysis of a few hundred of the donors, about 170 million T cells yielded over 100 million unique TCR beta sequences and around 280 Gb of sequence data. Four or five DR-DQ haplotypes were treated as single units for association and clustering because of strong linkage in the cohort. In a later analysis, previously published TCR beta repertoires from about 670 donors were re-analyzed and high-resolution HLA genotyping was added so that TCR occurrence patterns could be studied. Both class I and class II loci were covered by HLA typing, at four-digit resolution. About 300 gigabases of sequencing data and approximately 85 million unique TCR sequences were included in an early release covering about 700 HLA-typed donors. Donor age, sex, ethnicity and CMV serostatus were compiled alongside the repertoire data. In an earlier analysis of several hundred of the donors, high-throughput TCR beta sequencing was used to judge whether each TCR beta V gene segment behaved as functional or pseudogenic. The study profiled the T cell repertoires of approximately 700 subjects by immunosequencing and related them to cytomegalovirus serostatus. Of the 300 to 400 genotyped donors, around 81% fell in the genetic ancestry cluster associated with self-reported Caucasian donors. A later genetic analysis used genome-wide SNP genotypes for about 60% of the roughly 700 donors, treating that subset as a discovery cohort. The study aimed to test whether signatures of past pathogen exposure could be identified by cataloging public T cell receptors. A separate validation cohort of 100 to 150 different subjects was used in addition to the roughly 700-subject first cohort. The number of typed donors differed by locus: about 620-640 for A, B, C, DRB1 and DQB1; 500 to 550 for DQA1; roughly 600 for DPA1; and roughly 470 for DPB1. In the later analysis, no new phenotypic data were used to find candidate immune exposures; instead, reliance was placed on TCR beta sequences and their occurrence across donors. On average, roughly 200,000 unique TCR beta nucleotide sequences were sequenced per donor among 398 genotyped donors of the cohort, with about 19% of those sequences being non-productive. Every repertoire in the discovery cohort had been generated on one and the same sequencing platform. High-throughput TCR immunosequencing, statistical association of individual TCRs with disease status, and machine learning were combined to predict cytomegalovirus infection status. Broader findings and caveats from the paper: A further reported finding was that TCR beta sequences accurately predicted the HLA-A and HLA-B alleles for most subjects in the first cohort. According to a later analysis, TCR association rates differed among HLA loci, with DRB1 alleles showing the most associated TCRs and HLA-C alleles showing the fewest. According to the authors, the approach could potentially be generalized to other disease states and immunological phenotypes. According to a later analysis, most CMV-associated TCR beta chains appeared to be HLA-restricted, and the HLA associations seemed to be driven largely by CMV exposure. In vitro tests confirmed that a few of the cytomegalovirus-associated TCR beta chains recognize cytomegalovirus antigens. Linkage disequilibrium might explain the correlated functional status among segregating V segments, but an unknown experimental factor could not be excluded. Some IMGT-functional V segments, including TRBV6-2 and TRBV6-3, could not be distinguished by the 87-base-pair reads and were therefore excluded. A later analysis associated around 16,000 TCR beta sequences with specific HLA alleles at a false discovery rate of 0.05. Because counts were too low, about 15 rarely observed V segments, including chromosome 9 orphons, were left out of the earlier analysis of about 620 of the donors. Broadly in line with IMGT annotations, most TCR beta V segments showed up in productive rearrangements about 87% or about 30% of the time in an earlier analysis of approximately 640 of the donors. When HLA alleles, especially DR and DQ, strongly co-occurred, attributing TCR associations to individual alleles was difficult. Cytomegalovirus status was reported to be diagnosed by the classifier with high specificity and sensitivity in both the original and validation cohorts. CMV serostatus was the only immune exposure information available for the cohort. The sequencing pipeline was judged likely to have produced a cluster of highly shared sequence variants as a technical artifact. Sequencing depth was assumed to be roughly uniform across donors in the presence/absence analyses, though that assumption may not hold. Compared with equally common non-associated chains, HLA-associated TCR beta chains in a later analysis were more clonally expanded and had lower generation probabilities. Because some donors lacked HLA typing at each locus, the association tests relied only on the typed subset. In the study, approximately 160 TCR beta chains were listed as associated with cytomegalovirus. According to a later genetic analysis, donors in an Asian-associated ancestry cluster had fewer N-insertions in productive TCRs than the approximately 630-donor mean. An association between a missense DCLRE1C variant and V-gene and J-gene trimming of TCR beta chains was found in a later genetic analysis and replicated in an independent cohort. Only TCR beta chains were sequenced in this cohort, and the absence of alpha or paired-chain data limited detectable features. According to a later analysis, parvovirus B19, influenza, CMV and Epstein-Barr virus appeared linked to several top co-occurrence clusters. Most TCR sequences were seen in very few donors, while some public TCRs were found in many individuals.

A note on this clone: The antigen it binds to is not known. No per-base quality is available; no much larger clone lies one base away.

The library came from the immunoSEQ multiplex PCR assay. The multiplex PCR relied on a mix of 60 forward primers for TCR Vbeta segments and 13 reverse primers for TCR Jbeta segments. A multiplex PCR assay on genomic DNA amplified the CDR3 region of rearranged TCR beta genes. The Illumina HiSeq System was used to sequence the amplified TCR beta libraries as 87-base-pair reads. The original methods were these. A later analysis tallied 75 million to 85 million unique TCR beta chains across the 640 or so repertoires, and roughly 11 million of those chains were shared by two or more donors. Raw reads were error-corrected and collapsed into unique sequences with a nearest-neighbor algorithm that merged closely related sequences to remove PCR and sequencing errors. CDR3 sequences were aligned to IMGT reference sequences to assign V, D and J gene segments. For a sequence to be retained, at least a six-nucleotide match to both a V gene segment and a J gene segment was required. Rearrangements were classified as productive when the CDR3 lacked stop codons and remained in frame with V and J, and all other rearrangements were classified as non-productive. CDR3 was defined according to IMGT convention as the region running from the second conserved V-encoded cysteine to the conserved J-encoded phenylalanine. The earlier analysis of roughly 590 of the donors excluded any sequence lacking an unambiguous match to a single V gene segment. In an earlier analysis of around 590 of the donors, a V segment was called functional when productive rearrangements were above 56.7%, and segregating when the standard deviation between donors exceeded 5%. To diagnose cytomegalovirus status from the catalog of TCR beta chain sequences, a statistical classification framework was built. A later analysis assigned V and J genes by comparing TCR nucleotide sequences with IMGT/GENE-DB human TR gene sequences. In a later analysis, CDR3 sequences and most-parsimonious VDJ recombination scenarios were assigned using the TCRdist pipeline. In a later analysis, each TCR beta chain was defined by its CDR3 amino acid sequence together with its V-gene family, and reads without a unique V-gene family were excluded. In a later analysis, approximately 640 highly shared, low-generation-probability nucleotide sequences were removed to address suspected cross-contamination and a sequencing artifact. In a later analysis, a clonal expansion index for each public chain was calculated from normalized within-repertoire ranks of inferred template counts. Generation probabilities in a later analysis came from a VDJ recombination model fitted to out-of-frame rearrangements, and those results were checked against IGoR. A later analysis scored TCR-TCR, TCR-HLA and TCR-CMV co-occurrence with hypergeometric tests, applying a repertoire-size bias correction to TCR pairs. To estimate false discovery rates, a later analysis permuted the HLA or CMV assignments 20 times. In a later analysis, co-occurring TCRs were grouped using DBSCAN, with TCRdist sequence similarity added in when clustering inside HLA-allele-positive subsets. Repertoires with fewer than 30,000 or more than 120,000 public chains, plus five repertoires with anomalous nucleotide sharing, were excluded from co-occurrence clustering. TCRdb took over this immuneACCESS table, retaining in-frame rearrangements with V and J assigned. Such tables are incomplete; in checked studies, under half of the missing clones stem from an unresolved V gene, and the remainder is unexplained. V, J and clone size are those of that table, while D and trimming were read from the DNA. The table for this sample lists 150,000 to 200,000 clones; approximately 80% of them were counted only once. The top ten constitute 4.9% of the sample.

The germline V and J ends show losses of 0 bases and 6 bases respectively, and no gene match explains 6 bases of the junction. The CDR3, cysteine through phenylalanine, is 15 amino acids long. Only the CDR3 DNA stays, 45 bases, in frame from base 1. According to the germline V gene, CDR1 reads SGHAT and CDR2 reads FQNNGV. The cohort was made up of 650 to 700 healthy bone marrow donors. All cohort members were sampled while nominally healthy, although unrecorded immune exposures were likely present. The donor was CMV seropositive and belonged to the group of 250 to 300 seropositive cohort members. Every donor gave a peripheral blood sample, and the peripheral blood mononuclear cells from that sample were used for TCR beta sequencing. The Qiagen DNeasy Blood Extraction Kit was used to extract genomic DNA from the blood cell samples.

The sequenced sample consisted of PBMCs. The chain uses TRBV11-2 and TRBJ1-1; 8 of the junction bases match TRBD1. The TCR originated in a woman aged 18-35 years in good health and CMV-seropositive. DNA sequence: TGTGCCAGCAGCTTAGAGACAGGGGCGGGAGCTGAAGCTTTCTTT. This gives the protein CASSLETGAGAEAFF.